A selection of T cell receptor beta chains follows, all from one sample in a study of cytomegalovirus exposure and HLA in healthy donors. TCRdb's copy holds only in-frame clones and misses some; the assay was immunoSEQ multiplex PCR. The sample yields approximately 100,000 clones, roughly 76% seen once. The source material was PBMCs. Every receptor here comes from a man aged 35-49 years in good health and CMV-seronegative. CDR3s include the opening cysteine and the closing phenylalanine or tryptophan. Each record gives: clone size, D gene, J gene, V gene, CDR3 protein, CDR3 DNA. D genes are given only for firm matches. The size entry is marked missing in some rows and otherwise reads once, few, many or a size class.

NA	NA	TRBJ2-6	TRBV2	CASSERGLSGANVLTF	TGTGCCAGCAGTGAAAGGGGTCTCTCTGGGGCCAACGTCCTGACTTTC
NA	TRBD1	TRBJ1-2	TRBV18	CASSPGTATYGYTF	TGTGCCAGCTCACCCGGGACAGCGACCTATGGCTACACCTTC
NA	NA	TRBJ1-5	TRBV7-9	CASSLEGGDNQPQHF	TGTGCCAGCAGCTTAGAGGGCGGGGACAATCAGCCCCAGCATTTT
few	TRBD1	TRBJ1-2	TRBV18	CASSPPGQEVYGYTF	TGTGCCAGCTCACCACCGGGACAGGAGGTCTATGGCTACACCTTC
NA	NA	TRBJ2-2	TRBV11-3	CASSLATWGGPNTGELFF	TGTGCCAGCAGCTTAGCCACCTGGGGGGGGCCGAACACCGGGGAGCTGTTTTTT
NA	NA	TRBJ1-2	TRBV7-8	CASSLGHPVNYGYTF	TGTGCCAGCAGCTTAGGACACCCAGTTAACTATGGCTACACCTTC
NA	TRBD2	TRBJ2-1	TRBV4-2	CASSQLAGAGNEQFF	TGTGCCAGCAGCCAACTAGCGGGTGCCGGGAATGAGCAGTTCTTC
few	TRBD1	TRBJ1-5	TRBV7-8	CASSFRDSNQPQHF	TGTGCCAGCAGCTTCCGGGACAGTAATCAGCCCCAGCATTTT
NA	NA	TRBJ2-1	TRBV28	CASSLLVGEQFF	TGTGCCAGCAGTTTGTTAGTTGGTGAGCAGTTCTTC
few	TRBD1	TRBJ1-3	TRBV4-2	CASSQVQGIGNTIYF	TGTGCCAGCAGCCAAGTACAGGGGATTGGAAACACCATATATTTT
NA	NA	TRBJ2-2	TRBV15	CATSRAFSQGNTGELFF	TGTGCCACCAGCAGAGCATTCTCACAGGGGAACACCGGGGAGCTGTTTTTT
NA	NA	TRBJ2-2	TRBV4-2	CASSQDRGWDTGELFF	TGTGCCAGCAGCCAAGATCGCGGTTGGGACACCGGGGAGCTGTTTTTT
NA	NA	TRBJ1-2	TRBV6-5	CASSKTASNYGYTF	TGTGCCAGCAGCAAGACAGCCTCTAACTATGGCTACACCTTC
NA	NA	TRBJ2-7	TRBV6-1	CASSDTGSGSSYEQYF	TGTGCCAGCAGTGATACGGGGAGCGGCAGCTCCTACGAGCAGTACTTC
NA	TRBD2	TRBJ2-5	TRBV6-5	CASSYTSGGHAETQYF	TGTGCCAGCAGTTACACTAGCGGGGGCCACGCGGAGACCCAGTACTTC
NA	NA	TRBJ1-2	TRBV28	CASSSRQVLLYGYTF	TGTGCCAGCAGTTCCCGACAGGTTCTTTTGTATGGCTACACCTTC
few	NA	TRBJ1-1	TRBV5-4	CASSLGLEGTEAFF	TGTGCCAGCAGCCTAGGGTTAGAGGGCACTGAAGCTTTCTTT
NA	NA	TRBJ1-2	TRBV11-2	CASSLTSNYGYTF	TGTGCCAGCAGCTTAACGAGTAACTATGGCTACACCTTC
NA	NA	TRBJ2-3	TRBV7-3	CASSLAGGAQYF	TGTGCCAGCAGCTTAGCCGGGGGTGCGCAGTATTTT
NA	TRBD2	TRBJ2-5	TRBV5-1	CASSLNPSGGAQETQYF	TGCGCCAGCAGCTTAAACCCTAGCGGGGGGGCCCAAGAGACCCAGTACTTC
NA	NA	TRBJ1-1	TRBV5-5	CASSLMGDAFF	TGTGCCAGCAGCTTGATGGGAGACGCTTTCTTT
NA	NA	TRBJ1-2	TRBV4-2	CASSLVGQGENYGYTF	TGTGCCAGCAGCCTTGTGGGTCAGGGCGAGAATTATGGCTACACCTTC
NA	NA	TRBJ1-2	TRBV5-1	CASSLGVGGQGYTF	TGCGCCAGCAGCTTGGGGGTGGGAGGTCAAGGCTACACCTTC
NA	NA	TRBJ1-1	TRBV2	CASQMNTEAFF	TGTGCCAGCCAAATGAACACTGAAGCTTTCTTT
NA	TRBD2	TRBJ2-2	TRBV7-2	CASSLVSGMNTGELFF	TGTGCCAGCAGCTTGGTTAGCGGGATGAACACCGGGGAGCTGTTTTTT
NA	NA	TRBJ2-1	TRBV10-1	CATYGTPPERDEQFF	TGCGCCACCTACGGGACTCCCCCGGAGAGGGATGAGCAGTTCTTC
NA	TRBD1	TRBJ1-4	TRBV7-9	CASSAWDREGEKLFF	TGTGCCAGCAGCGCCTGGGACAGAGAGGGAGAAAAACTGTTTTTT
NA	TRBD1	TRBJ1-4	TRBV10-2	CASTDRGNTGEKLFF	TGCGCCAGCACGGACAGGGGGAACACGGGTGAAAAACTGTTTTTT
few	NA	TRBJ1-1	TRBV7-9	CSSSLGLGVNTEAFF	TGTTCCAGCAGCTTAGGATTAGGAGTGAACACTGAAGCTTTCTTT
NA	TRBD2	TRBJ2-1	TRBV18	CASSPLTGGWNNEQFF	TGTGCCAGCTCACCACTAACGGGGGGGTGGAACAATGAGCAGTTCTTC
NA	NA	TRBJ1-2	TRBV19	CATHDSYEAGYTF	TGTGCCACTCATGATTCTTACGAAGCCGGCTACACCTTC
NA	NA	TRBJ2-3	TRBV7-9	CASSPGGDTQYF	TGTGCCAGCAGCCCAGGAGGAGATACGCAGTATTTT
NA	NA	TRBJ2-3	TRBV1	CTSSQDDSPNSSTDTQYF	TGCACCAGCAGCCAGGATGACAGTCCAAATTCTAGCACAGATACGCAGTATTTT
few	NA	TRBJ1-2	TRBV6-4	CASSDSIGVREDGYTF	TGTGCCAGCAGTGACTCGATTGGTGTCAGGGAGGATGGCTACACCTTC
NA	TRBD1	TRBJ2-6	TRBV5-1	CASSVQGQGASGANVLTF	TGCGCCAGCAGCGTGCAGGGACAGGGGGCCTCTGGGGCCAACGTCCTGACTTTC
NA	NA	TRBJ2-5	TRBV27	CAGGLETQYF	TGTGCCGGGGGGTTGGAGACCCAGTACTTC
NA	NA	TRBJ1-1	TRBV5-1	CASSLAGDTEAFF	TGCGCCAGCAGCTTGGCAGGGGACACTGAAGCTTTCTTT
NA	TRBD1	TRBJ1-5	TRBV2	CASASQQGAVKAHQPQHF	TGTGCCAGCGCCTCACAACAGGGGGCGGTAAAAGCGCATCAGCCCCAGCATTTT
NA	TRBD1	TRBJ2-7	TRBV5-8	CASSVAGTGGKDEQYF	TGTGCCAGCAGCGTAGCCGGGACAGGGGGCAAGGACGAGCAGTACTTC
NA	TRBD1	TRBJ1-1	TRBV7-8	CASSLVTGNTEAFF	TGTGCCAGCAGCTTAGTGACAGGGAATACTGAAGCTTTCTTT
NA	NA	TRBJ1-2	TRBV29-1	CSVVERGHYGYTF	TGCAGCGTTGTAGAAAGGGGCCACTATGGCTACACCTTC
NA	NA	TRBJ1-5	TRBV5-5	CASSLQVSNQPQHF	TGTGCCAGCAGCTTGCAGGTTAGCAATCAGCCCCAGCATTTT
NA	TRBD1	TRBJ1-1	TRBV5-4	CASSPGQGQGEAFF	TGTGCCAGCAGCCCGGGACAGGGACAGGGTGAAGCTTTCTTT
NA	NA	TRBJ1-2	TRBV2	CASREDGVANYGYTF	TGTGCCAGCAGGGAGGACGGGGTCGCTAACTATGGCTACACCTTC
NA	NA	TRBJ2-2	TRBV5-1	CASSLGGVIRGNTGELFF	TGCGCCAGCAGCTTGGGGGGAGTCATCAGGGGGAACACCGGGGAGCTGTTTTTT